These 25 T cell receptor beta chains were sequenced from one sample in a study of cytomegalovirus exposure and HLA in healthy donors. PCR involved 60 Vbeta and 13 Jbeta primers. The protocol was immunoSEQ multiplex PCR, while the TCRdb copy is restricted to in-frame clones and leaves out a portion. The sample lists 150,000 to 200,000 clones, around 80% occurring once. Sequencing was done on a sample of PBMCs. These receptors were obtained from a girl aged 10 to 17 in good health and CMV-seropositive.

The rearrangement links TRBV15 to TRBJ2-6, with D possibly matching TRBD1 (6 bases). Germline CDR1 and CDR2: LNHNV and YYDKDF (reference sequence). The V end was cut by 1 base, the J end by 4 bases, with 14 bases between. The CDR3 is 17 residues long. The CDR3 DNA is TGTGCCACCAGCAGAGCCACGAACAGGGCCGGGGCCAACGTCCTGACTTTC. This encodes CATSRATNRAGANVLTF.

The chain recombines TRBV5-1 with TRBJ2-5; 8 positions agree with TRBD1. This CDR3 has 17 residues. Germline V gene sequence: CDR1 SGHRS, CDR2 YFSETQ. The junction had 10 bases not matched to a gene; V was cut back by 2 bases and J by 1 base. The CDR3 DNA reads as TGCGCCAGCAGCTTCCTCCCGGACAGGGCGGGCCAAGAGACCCAGTACTTC. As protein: CASSFLPDRAGQETQYF. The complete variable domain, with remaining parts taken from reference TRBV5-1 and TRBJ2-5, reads KAGVTQTPRYLIKTRGQQVTLSCSPISGHRSVSWYQQTPGQGLQFLFEYFSETQRNKGNFPGRFSGRQFSNSRSEMNVSTLELGDSALYLCASSFLPDRAGQETQYFGPGTRLLVL.

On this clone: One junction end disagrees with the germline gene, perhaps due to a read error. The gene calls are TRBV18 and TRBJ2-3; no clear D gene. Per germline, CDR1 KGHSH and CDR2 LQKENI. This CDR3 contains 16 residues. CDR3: CASTPYTGTSTDTQYF. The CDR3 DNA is TGTGCCAGCACACCTTATACGGGTACTAGCACAGATACGCAGTATTTT.

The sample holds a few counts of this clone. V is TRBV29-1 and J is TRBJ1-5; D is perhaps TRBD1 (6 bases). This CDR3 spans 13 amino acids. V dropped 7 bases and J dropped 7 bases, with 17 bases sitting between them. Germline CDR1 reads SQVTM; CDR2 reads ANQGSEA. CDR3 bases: TGCAGCGCCCTACAGGGTCGGGGACAGCCCCAGCATTTT. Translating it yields CSALQGRGQPQHF.

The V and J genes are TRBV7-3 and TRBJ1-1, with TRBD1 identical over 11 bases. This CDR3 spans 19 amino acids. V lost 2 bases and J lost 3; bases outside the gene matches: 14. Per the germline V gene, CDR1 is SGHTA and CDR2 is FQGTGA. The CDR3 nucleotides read TGTGCCAGCAGCTTATACCCGTCTGGGACAGGGGGAGCGGACACTGAAGCTTTCTTT. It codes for CASSLYPSGTGGADTEAFF.

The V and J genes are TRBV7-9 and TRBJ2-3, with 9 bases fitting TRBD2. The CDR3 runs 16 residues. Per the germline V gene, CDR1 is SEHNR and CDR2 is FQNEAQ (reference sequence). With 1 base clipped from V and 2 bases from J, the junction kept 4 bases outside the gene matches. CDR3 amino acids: CASSLEAGGSTDTQYF. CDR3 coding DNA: TGTGCCAGCAGCTTAGAAGCGGGAGGATCCACAGATACGCAGTATTTT.

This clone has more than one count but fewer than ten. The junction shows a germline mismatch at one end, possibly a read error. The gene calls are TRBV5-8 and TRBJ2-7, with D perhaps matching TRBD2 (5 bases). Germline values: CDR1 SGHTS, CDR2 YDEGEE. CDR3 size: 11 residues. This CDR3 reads CASSLGPGNDF. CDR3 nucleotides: TGTGCCAGCAGCCTAGGACCCGGGAACGACTTC.

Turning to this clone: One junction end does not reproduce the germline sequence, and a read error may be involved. The CDR3 spells CASSRGLGMSSYNEQFF. For the CDR3, the DNA is TGTGCTAGCAGCCGTGGACTAGGAATGAGCTCCTACAATGAGCAGTTCTTC. The genes are TRBV7-7 and TRBJ2-1, with 7 nucleotides matching TRBD2. The CDR3 has 17 residues. Germline V gives CDR1 SSHAT, CDR2 FNYEAQ (reference sequence).

The CDR3 DNA sequence: TGTGCCAGCAGCCCTGGGTGGGGACAGGGGGGCTACGAGCAGTACTTC. This translates into CASSPGWGQGGYEQYF. The chain joins TRBV7-2 to TRBJ2-7, with 11 bases matching TRBD1. V was clipped by 5 bases and J by 3 bases; unmatched bases: 9. CDR1 SGHTA and CDR2 FQGNSA come from the germline V gene. The CDR3 has 16 amino acids. Filled out from reference TRBV7-2 and TRBJ2-7, the complete variable domain reads GAGVSQSPSNKVTEKGKDVELRCDPISGHTALYWYRQSLGQGLEFLIYFQGNSAPDKSGLPSDRFSAERTGGSVSTLTIQRTQQEDSAVYLCASSPGWGQGGYEQYFGPGTRLTVT.

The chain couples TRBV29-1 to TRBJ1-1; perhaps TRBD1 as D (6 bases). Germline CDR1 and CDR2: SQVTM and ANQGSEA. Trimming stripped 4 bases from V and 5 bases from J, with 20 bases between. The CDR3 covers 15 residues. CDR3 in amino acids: CSVGGETGGGTEAFF. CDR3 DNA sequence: TGCAGCGTTGGGGGTGAGACAGGTGGTGGGACTGAAGCTTTCTTT.

The CDR3 loop reads CASSSTGGRTEAFF. DNA of the CDR3: TGCGCCAGCAGTTCCACAGGGGGCAGAACTGAAGCTTTCTTT. The chain combines TRBV5-1 with TRBJ1-1; 9 bases match TRBD1. Trimming removed 5 bases from V and 5 bases from J; junction bases left unmatched: 7. The CDR3 spans 14 residues. Per the germline V gene, CDR1 is SGHRS and CDR2 is YFSETQ.

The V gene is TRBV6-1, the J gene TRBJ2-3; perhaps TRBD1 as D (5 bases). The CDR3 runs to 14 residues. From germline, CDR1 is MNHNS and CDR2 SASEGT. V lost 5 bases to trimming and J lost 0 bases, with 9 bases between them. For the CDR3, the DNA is TGTGCCAGCAGTCAGAGACAGAGCACAGATACGCAGTATTTT. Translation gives CASSQRQSTDTQYF.

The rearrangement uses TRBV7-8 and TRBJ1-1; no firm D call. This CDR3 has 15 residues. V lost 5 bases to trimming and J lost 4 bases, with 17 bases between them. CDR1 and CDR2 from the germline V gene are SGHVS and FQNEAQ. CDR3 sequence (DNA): TGTGCCAGCAGCCTCCCCCCTCGGGAGGGCACTGAAGCTTTCTTT. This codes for CASSLPPREGTEAFF.

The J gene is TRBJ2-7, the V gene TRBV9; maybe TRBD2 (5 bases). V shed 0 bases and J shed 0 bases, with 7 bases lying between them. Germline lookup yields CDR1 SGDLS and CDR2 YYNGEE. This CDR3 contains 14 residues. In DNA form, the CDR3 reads TGTGCCAGCAGCGTAGTGAGCGGCTCCTACGAGCAGTACTTC. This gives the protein CASSVVSGSYEQYF.

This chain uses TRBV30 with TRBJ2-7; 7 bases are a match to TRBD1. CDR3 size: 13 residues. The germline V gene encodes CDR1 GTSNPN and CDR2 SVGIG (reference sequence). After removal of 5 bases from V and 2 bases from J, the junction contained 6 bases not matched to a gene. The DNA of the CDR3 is TGTGCCTGGGAGGGGACAGAAACCTACGAGCAGTACTTC. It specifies CAWEGTETYEQYF. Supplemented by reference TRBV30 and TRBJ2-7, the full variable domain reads SQTIHQWPATLVQPVGSPLSLECTVEGTSNPNLYWYRQAAGRGLQLLFYSVGIGQISSEVPQNLSASRPQDRQFILSSKKLLLSDSGFYLCAWEGTETYEQYFGPGTRLTVT.

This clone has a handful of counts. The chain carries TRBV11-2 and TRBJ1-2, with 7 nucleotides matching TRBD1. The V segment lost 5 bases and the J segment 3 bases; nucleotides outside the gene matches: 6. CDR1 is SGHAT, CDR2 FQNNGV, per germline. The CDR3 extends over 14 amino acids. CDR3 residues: CASSRITGDYGYTF. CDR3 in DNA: TGTGCCAGCAGCCGTATTACAGGGGACTATGGCTACACCTTC.

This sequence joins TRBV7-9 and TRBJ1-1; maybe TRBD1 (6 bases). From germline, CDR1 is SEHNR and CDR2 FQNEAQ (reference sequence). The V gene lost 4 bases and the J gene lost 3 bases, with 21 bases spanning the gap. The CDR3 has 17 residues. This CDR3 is CASSSHGRGGIDTEAFF. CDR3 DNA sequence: TGTGCCAGCAGCTCCCATGGGAGGGGGGGAATAGACACTGAAGCTTTCTTT.

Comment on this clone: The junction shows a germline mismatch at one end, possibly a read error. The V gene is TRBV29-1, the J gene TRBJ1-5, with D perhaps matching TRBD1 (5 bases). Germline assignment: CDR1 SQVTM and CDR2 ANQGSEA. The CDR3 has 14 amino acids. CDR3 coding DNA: TGCAGCGTCGAAGACAGAAATAGCAATCAGCCCCAGCATTTT. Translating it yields CSVEDRNSNQPQHF.

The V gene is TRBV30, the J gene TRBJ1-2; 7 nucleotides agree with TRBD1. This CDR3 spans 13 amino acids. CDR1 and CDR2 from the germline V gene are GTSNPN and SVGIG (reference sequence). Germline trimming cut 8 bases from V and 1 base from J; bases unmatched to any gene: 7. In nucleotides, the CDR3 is TGTGCCCAAGGGGACAGCTTTAACTATGGCTACACCTTC. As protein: CAQGDSFNYGYTF.

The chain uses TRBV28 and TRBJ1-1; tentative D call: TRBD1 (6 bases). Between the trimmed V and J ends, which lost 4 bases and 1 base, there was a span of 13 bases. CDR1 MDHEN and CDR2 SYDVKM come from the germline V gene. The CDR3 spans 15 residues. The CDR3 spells CASSSPGQRNTEAFF. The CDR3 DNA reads TGTGCCAGCAGTTCCCCGGGACAAAGGAACACTGAAGCTTTCTTT.

The CDR3 DNA follows: TGTGCCAGCAGGGGGGGTGGAGGCGGAAACTATGGCTACACCTTC. Its translation: CASRGGGGGNYGYTF. The chain couples TRBV5-4 to TRBJ1-2; D perhaps matches TRBD1 (5 bases). CDR3 length: 15 residues. V lost 5 bases, J lost 2 bases, and 16 bases lay in between. In germline, CDR1 is SGHNT, CDR2 YYREEE (reference sequence).

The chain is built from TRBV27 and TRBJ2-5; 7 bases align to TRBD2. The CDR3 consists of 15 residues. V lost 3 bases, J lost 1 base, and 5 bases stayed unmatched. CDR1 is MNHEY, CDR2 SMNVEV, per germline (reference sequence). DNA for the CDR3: TGTGCCAGCAGTTTGTCGGGAGGCCCCCAAGAGACCCAGTACTTC. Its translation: CASSLSGGPQETQYF.

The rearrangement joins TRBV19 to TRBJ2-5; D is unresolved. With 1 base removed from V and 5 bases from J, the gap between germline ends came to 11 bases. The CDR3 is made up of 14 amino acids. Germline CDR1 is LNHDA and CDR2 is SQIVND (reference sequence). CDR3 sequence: CASSIGASKETQYF. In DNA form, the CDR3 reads TGTGCCAGTAGTATAGGCGCCTCCAAGGAGACCCAGTACTTC.

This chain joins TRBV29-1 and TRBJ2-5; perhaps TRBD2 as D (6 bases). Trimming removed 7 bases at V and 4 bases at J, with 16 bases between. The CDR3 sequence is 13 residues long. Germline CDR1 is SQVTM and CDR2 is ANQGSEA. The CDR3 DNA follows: TGCAGCGGGGCGGGGAGGTGGCGAGAGACCCAGTACTTC. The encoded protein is CSGAGRWRETQYF.

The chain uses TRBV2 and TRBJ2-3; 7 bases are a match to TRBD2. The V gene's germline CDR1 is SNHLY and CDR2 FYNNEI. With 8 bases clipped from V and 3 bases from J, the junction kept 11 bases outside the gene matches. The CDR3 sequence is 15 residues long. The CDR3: CASFPLAAPTDTQYF. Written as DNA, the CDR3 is TGTGCCAGCTTTCCCCTAGCGGCCCCGACAGATACGCAGTATTTT.